This T cell receptor beta chain was sequenced during a study of blood T cells in healthy people across ages (dated by TCRdb to about 2015). Broadly, across the study: Template switching captured roughly one uniquely barcoded TCR beta cDNA molecule per two T cells in model experiments. Using deep sequencing normalized with unique cDNA molecular identifiers, the study measured how TCR beta repertoire diversity changes with age. The donors were split into four age groups: young (average approximately 16 years), middle-aged (nearly 40), aged (approximately 60) and long-lived (roughly 88). To avoid experimental bias, donors of different ages were distributed randomly across sequencing lanes. For two donors (one aged 18 to 30 and one aged 80 or older), the study analyzed two additional independent replicas of 1 million unique cDNA reads from the same blood draw.

The CDR3 measures 14 amino acids from cysteine to phenylalanine. Only the CDR3 part of the read is kept: 42 bases, read in frame from the first base. The germline V gene (reference sequence) sets CDR1 to DFQATT and CDR2 to SNEGSKA. After removal of 5 bases from V and 4 bases from J, the junction retains 4 bases not matched to a gene. Donors were under 40 systemically healthy Caucasian individuals from Russia aged 6 to 90 years. Each donor gave 8 to 10 milliliters of peripheral blood, collected into EDTA-treated Vacutainer tubes. PBMCs were isolated by Ficoll-Paque density-gradient centrifugation, with at least 6 million obtained per sample. Total RNA, at least 6 micrograms per sample, was extracted from PBMCs with Trizol reagent. The percentages of naive CD45RAhigh/CD27high T cells were determined by flow cytometry on a PBMC aliquot from every donor. In its sample, this clonotype was seen a few times. No antigen is known for it. No much larger clone is present one base from it, and per-base qualities are unavailable.

The method behind the library was 5' RACE. The sequencer listed for this sample is Illumina HiSeq 2500. The second PCR ran for about 6 to 12 cycles and used a J-beta primer mix along with a sample-barcoded 5' primer. Each TCR beta cDNA molecule received a unique molecular identifier from a template-switch 5' adaptor carrying 12 random nucleotides. Each sample yielded at least 2.5 million CDR3-containing paired-end reads. First-strand cDNA synthesis was performed from all RNA using the Mint cDNA synthesis kit, with priming by a TRBC-specific oligonucleotide. After uracil-DNA glycosylase treatment, a first 18-cycle PCR used universal primers M1SS and BC2_uni_R on all cDNA. Per the original workflow: Normalization of each sample was performed by random selection of 1 million high-quality reads, each carrying a distinct molecular identifier. Reads sharing molecular identifiers were discarded rather than binned into consensus sequences. MiTCR, set to a Q25 quality threshold and the strictest error-elimination algorithm, was used for CDR3 identification, clonotype clustering and error correction. Lower-bound total TCR beta diversity was estimated with a nonparametric unseen species model using Euler transformation. TCRdb reprocessed the public reads (quality trimming at Q25 with fastp, clone calling with MiXCR) and kept in-frame beta chains. A single entry per CDR3 protein holds the most common genes and DNA from its merged rows. Clone size and V and J calls follow TCRdb, not the original study. This sample holds more than 650,000 distinct CDR3 sequences; 20% to 25% were observed only once. The top ten constitute about 20% of the sample.

Overall results and qualifications from the work: There was a strong correlation between observed TCR beta diversity and the percentage of naive T cells measured by flow cytometry. Conclusive comparison of naive and antigen-experienced compartments was prevented by the profiling of bulk unsorted PBMCs. Compared with the aged group, the long-lived group had more naive CD4+ T cells, fewer expanded clones and increased TCR diversity, suggesting age selection. Estimates of total diversity based on one million sequenced T cells were considered lower bounds and underestimates. As age increased, observed TCR beta diversity per million T cells dropped in a roughly linear way, and a significant reduction was already evident by age 40. Because donor CMV infection status was unknown, age-related changes in expanded clonotypes were potentially confounded.

The rearranged segments are TRBV20-1 and TRBJ2-5; 13 nucleotides in the junction match TRBD2. Sequencing was performed on blood. The clonotype was recovered from a man between 65 and 80 years old in good health. The CDR3 protein is CSARTSGRGETQYF. The base sequence is TGCAGTGCTCGGACTAGCGGGAGAGGAGAGACCCAGTACTTC.